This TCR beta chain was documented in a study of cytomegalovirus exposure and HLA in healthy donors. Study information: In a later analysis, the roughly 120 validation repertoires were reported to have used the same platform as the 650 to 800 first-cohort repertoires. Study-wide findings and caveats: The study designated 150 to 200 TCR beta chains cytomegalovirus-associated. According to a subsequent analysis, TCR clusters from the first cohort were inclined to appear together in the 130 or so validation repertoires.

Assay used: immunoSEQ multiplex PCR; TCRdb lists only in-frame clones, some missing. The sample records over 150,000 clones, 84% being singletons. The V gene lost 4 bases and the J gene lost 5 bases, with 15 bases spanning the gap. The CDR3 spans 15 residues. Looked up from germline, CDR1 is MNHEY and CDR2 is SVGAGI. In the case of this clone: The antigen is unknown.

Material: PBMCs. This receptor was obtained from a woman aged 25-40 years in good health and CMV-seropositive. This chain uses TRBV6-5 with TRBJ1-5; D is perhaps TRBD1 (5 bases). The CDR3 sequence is CASSFRGRGHQPQHF. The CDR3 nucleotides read TGTGCCAGCAGTTTTAGGGGAAGGGGCCATCAGCCCCAGCATTTT.